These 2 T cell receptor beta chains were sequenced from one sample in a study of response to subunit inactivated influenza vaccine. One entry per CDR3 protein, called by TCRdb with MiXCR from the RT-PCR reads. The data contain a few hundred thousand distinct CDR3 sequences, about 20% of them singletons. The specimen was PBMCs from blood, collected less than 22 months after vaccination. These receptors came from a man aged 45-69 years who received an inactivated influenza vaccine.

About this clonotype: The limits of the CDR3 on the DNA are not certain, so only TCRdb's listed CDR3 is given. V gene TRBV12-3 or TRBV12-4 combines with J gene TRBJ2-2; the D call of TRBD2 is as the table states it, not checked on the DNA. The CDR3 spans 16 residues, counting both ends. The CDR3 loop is CASSTLAGGFGELFFF.

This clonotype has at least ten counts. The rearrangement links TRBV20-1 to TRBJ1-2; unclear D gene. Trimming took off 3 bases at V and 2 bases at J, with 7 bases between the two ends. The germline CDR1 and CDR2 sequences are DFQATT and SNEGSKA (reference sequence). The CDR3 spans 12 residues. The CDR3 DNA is TGCAGTGCTAGTGGTTACAACTATGGCTACACCTTC. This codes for CSASGYNYGYTF.